What follows are 29 T cell receptor beta chains derived from one specimen sequenced in a study of T cells in tumors after PD-1 blockade. Assay: immunoSEQ multiplex PCR; the TCRdb copy retains only in-frame clones and omits some. The sample contains 6,500 to 9,500 clones, around 69% of which appear only once. The sequences come from tumor tissue, collected after anti-PD-1 treatment. All receptors come from a human donor with basal cell carcinoma.

This sequence joins TRBV6-4 and TRBJ2-1; no reliable D call. This CDR3 contains 14 residues. Per germline, CDR1 MRHNA and CDR2 SNTAGT. Trimming pared 3 bases from V and 4 bases from J, leaving 10 bases between. The CDR3 DNA is TGTGCCAGCAGTGAAAAGGGCCGGTACAATGAGCAGTTCTTC. Its protein product is CASSEKGRYNEQFF.

The chain uses TRBV6-2 or TRBV6-3 and TRBJ2-5; D is uncertain. Germline V gene lookup returns CDR1 MNHEY and CDR2 SVGEGT. The length of the CDR3 is 11 residues. Trimming cost V 0 bases and J 5 bases, with 1 base left between them. The CDR3 loop is CASSYSETQYF. The CDR3 DNA reads TGTGCCAGCAGTTACTCGGAGACCCAGTACTTC.

CDR3 coding DNA: TGTGCTAGTGGTTTGGTTAGCGGGGGGCTGGGGGATACGCAGTATTTT. Translation: CASGLVSGGLGDTQYF. The chain has TRBV12-5 and TRBJ2-3; TRBD2 matches at 10 bases. Germline lookup yields CDR1 LGHNT and CDR2 FRNRAP. Germline trimming cut 0 bases from V and 6 bases from J; bases unmatched to any gene: 6. The CDR3 runs 16 residues.

The rearrangement links TRBV5-7 to TRBJ2-3; D might be TRBD1 or TRBD2, each matching 5 bases. TRBV5-7 belongs to the ORF category, with a function that is uncertain. CDR3 length equals 13 residues. V was cut by 3 bases and J by 5 bases, with 10 bases left in between. The CDR3 coding sequence is TGTGCCAGCAGCTGGGGTGGGGGAGATACGCAGTATTTT. It translates to CASSWGGGDTQYF.

The chain employs TRBV6-1 and TRBJ1-2; no reliable D call. V was clipped by 6 bases and J by 5 bases, with 10 bases between them. CDR1 MNHNS and CDR2 SASEGT come from the germline V gene. There are 12 residues in the CDR3. Written as DNA, the CDR3 is TGTGCCAGCAGCCAAGCGGGGTATGGCTACACCTTC. This translates into CASSQAGYGYTF.

The gene calls are TRBV19 and TRBJ1-4; tentatively, D is TRBD1 (5 bases). The germline V gene encodes CDR1 LNHDA and CDR2 SQIVND (reference sequence). This CDR3 has 15 residues. Trimming shortened V by 5 bases and J by 0 bases, and 10 bases separated the two germline ends. The DNA for the CDR3 is TGTGCCAGTAGTGTCCACAGGCCAACTAATGAAAAACTGTTTTTT. The encoded protein is CASSVHRPTNEKLFF.

V and J are TRBV6-5 and TRBJ2-1; 7 positions agree with TRBD2. This CDR3 is 14 amino acids long. The germline V gene encodes CDR1 MNHEY and CDR2 SVGAGI. After removal of 7 bases from V and 4 bases from J, the junction contained 7 bases not matched to a gene. Here the CDR3 reads CASTDGGLYNEQFF. CDR3 nucleotides: TGTGCCAGCACCGACGGGGGACTATACAATGAGCAGTTCTTC.

This chain connects TRBV6-5 to TRBJ2-1; D call uncertain. The CDR3 runs to 14 residues. Trimming removed 2 bases from V and 0 bases from J, with 5 bases in between. Germline loops: CDR1 MNHEY, CDR2 SVGAGI. CDR3 protein: CASSYRSSYNEQFF. For the CDR3, the DNA is TGTGCCAGCAGTTACCGGAGCTCCTACAATGAGCAGTTCTTC.

A single count supports this clone. The genes are TRBV7-2 and TRBJ2-5; the match to TRBD1 covers 9 bases. CDR3 size: 15 residues. The trim removed 5 bases at V and 4 bases at J, leaving 8 bases unmatched. Germline CDR1 reads SGHTA; CDR2 reads FQGNSA. Written as DNA, the CDR3 is TGTGCCAGCAGCCTATTCAGACAGGGGGGAGAGACCCAGTACTTC. Its translation: CASSLFRQGGETQYF.

The chain carries TRBV7-7 and TRBJ2-2; TRBD2 matches at 14 bases. V lost 6 bases to trimming and J lost 7 bases; unmatched junction nucleotides: 22. This CDR3 region has 21 residues. In germline, CDR1 is SSHAT, CDR2 FNYEAQ (reference sequence). This chain's CDR3 is CASSLLPRTSGRTGVIGELFF. Written as DNA, the CDR3 is TGTGCCAGCAGTCTACTGCCAAGGACTAGCGGGAGGACCGGGGTGATCGGGGAGCTGTTTTTT.

The chain uses TRBV28 and TRBJ2-7; D uncertain. Germline CDR1 reads MDHEN; CDR2 reads SYDVKM. Trimming took 2 bases from V and 2 from J, leaving 7 bases between them. CDR3 length equals 13 residues. CDR3 nucleotides: TGTGCCAGCAGTTTAGATGCAGCCTACGAGCAGTACTTC. The encoded protein is CASSLDAAYEQYF.

This clone has a single count. The rearrangement joins TRBV3-1 (or the pseudogene TRBV3-2) to TRBJ1-2; TRBD1 might be the D (5 bases). CDR1 is LGHDT and CDR2 is YNNKEL in the germline V gene (reference sequence). V was pared by 1 base and J by 5 bases, with 14 bases between. The CDR3 length is 15 residues. CDR3 DNA sequence: TGTGCCAGCAGCCAAGGCTTAGGGGACGAATATGGCTACACCTTC. The encoded protein is CASSQGLGDEYGYTF.

The chain combines TRBV5-6 with TRBJ2-2; D uncertain. From germline, CDR1 is SGHDT and CDR2 YYEEEE. This CDR3 has 11 residues. Trimming pared 5 bases from V and 7 bases from J, leaving 6 bases between. The CDR3 DNA sequence: TGTGCCAGCAGTTCCCTCGGGGAGCTGTTTTTT. Translating it yields CASSSLGELFF.

The J gene is TRBJ2-3, the V gene TRBV5-1; possibly TRBD2 for D (5 bases). Trimming cost V 1 base and J 3 bases, with 6 bases left between them. CDR3 length: 13 amino acids. Germline values: CDR1 SGHRS, CDR2 YFSETQ. Written as DNA, the CDR3 is TGCGCCAGCAGCTTGACTAGTACAGATACGCAGTATTTT. It codes for CASSLTSTDTQYF.

The chain couples TRBV27 to TRBJ2-1; 8 nucleotides line up with TRBD2. CDR1 is MNHEY, CDR2 SMNVEV, per germline (reference sequence). This CDR3 is built from 18 residues. V gave up 5 bases and J gave up 4 bases; unmatched junction bases: 16. The CDR3 nucleotides read TGTGCCAGCAGTCCGACACGGGGGGGAGGACACGGTTACAATGAGCAGTTCTTC. Its protein is CASSPTRGGGHGYNEQFF.

The chain couples TRBV19 to TRBJ1-6, with 7 bases aligning to TRBD1. CDR3 length: 17 amino acids. Germline V gene sequence: CDR1 LNHDA, CDR2 SQIVND (reference sequence). Losses at the gene ends were 5 bases for V and 4 bases for J; bases not matched to a gene: 11. The CDR3 DNA reads TGTGCCAGTAGTGGACGACAGGGTAGGATTTATAATTCACCCCTCCACTTT. Its protein product is CASSGRQGRIYNSPLHF. Filled out from reference TRBV19 and TRBJ1-6, the complete variable domain reads DGGITQSPKYLFRKEGQNVTLSCEQNLNHDAMYWYRQDPGQGLRLIYYSQIVNDFQKGDIAEGYSVSREKKESFPLTVTSAQKNPTAFYLCASSGRQGRIYNSPLHFGNGTRLTVT.

This clone appeared a few times. The chain joins TRBV6-2 or TRBV6-3 to TRBJ1-1, with D possibly matching TRBD1 (6 bases). Germline V gene sequence: CDR1 MNHEY, CDR2 SVGEGT. V lost 2 bases, J lost 3 bases, and 13 bases lay in between. CDR3 length equals 15 residues. The CDR3 coding sequence is TGTGCCAGCAGTTACCAGGACAGTAGGTACACTGAAGCTTTCTTT. It encodes CASSYQDSRYTEAFF.

The rearrangement uses TRBV6-6 and TRBJ1-4; 8 bases are a match to TRBD1. The trim removed 6 bases at V and 8 bases at J, leaving 8 bases unmatched. CDR3 length: 14 amino acids. The germline CDR1 and CDR2 sequences are MNHNY and SVGAGI (reference sequence). This CDR3 reads CASRTGQGEEKLFF. The CDR3, as DNA: TGTGCCAGCAGGACCGGACAGGGAGAGGAAAAACTGTTTTTT.

The chain joins TRBV6-1 to TRBJ1-1; the D is unclear. Germline V gene lookup returns CDR1 MNHNS and CDR2 SASEGT. This CDR3 contains 12 residues. With 6 bases removed from V and 6 bases from J, the gap between germline ends came to 11 bases. The CDR3 spells CASRMRRAEAFF. CDR3 sequence (DNA): TGTGCCAGCAGGATGAGGAGGGCTGAAGCTTTCTTT.

The rearrangement links TRBV19 to TRBJ1-2; D gene unclear. This CDR3 is built from 15 residues. V lost 10 bases and J 3 bases, leaving 21 bases between the germline ends. Germline lookup yields CDR1 LNHDA and CDR2 SQIVND (reference sequence). CDR3 nucleotide sequence: TGTGCCACCTCGCGGGGAACACGGGGAGACTATGGCTACACCTTC. Protein product: CATSRGTRGDYGYTF.

This clone was seen more than once but under ten times. The rearrangement joins TRBV4-1 to TRBJ2-7; 7 bases are a match to TRBD2. Per the germline V gene, CDR1 is MGHRA and CDR2 is YSYEKL. The V and J ends lost 4 bases and 1 base, in that order; junction bases with no gene match: 7. This CDR3 is built from 15 residues. The CDR3 sequence is CASSLRTSASYEQYF. In DNA form, the CDR3 reads TGCGCCAGCAGCCTGAGGACTAGTGCTTCCTACGAGCAGTACTTC.

The gene calls are TRBV4-1 and TRBJ2-2; 8 bases are shared with TRBD2. The V segment lost 4 bases and the J segment 0 bases; nucleotides outside the gene matches: 7. This CDR3 contains 17 residues. Germline V lookup: CDR1 MGHRA, CDR2 YSYEKL. The CDR3 nucleotides are TGCGCCAGCAGCCCCCGGGGTAGCGGGGCGAACACCGGGGAGCTGTTTTTT. Protein: CASSPRGSGANTGELFF.

This chain connects TRBV5-5 to TRBJ2-3; 8 positions match TRBD1. With V trimmed by 0 bases and J by 5 bases, 5 bases remained unmatched. CDR1 and CDR2 from the germline V gene are SGHKS and YYEKEE (reference sequence). CDR3 length: 15 residues. Here the CDR3 DNA reads TGTGCCAGCAGCTTGGGACAGGGGCCACTAGATACGCAGTATTTT. This codes for CASSLGQGPLDTQYF. The variable domain in full, completed from reference TRBV5-5 and TRBJ2-3, reads DAGVTQSPTHLIKTRGQQVTLRCSPISGHKSVSWYQQVLGQGPQFIFQYYEKEERGRGNFPDRFSARQFPNYSSELNVNALLLGDSALYLCASSLGQGPLDTQYFGPGTRLTVL.

CDR3 protein: CASSYYLTGELFF. The DNA for the CDR3 is TGTGCCAGCAGTTACTATCTCACCGGGGAGCTGTTTTTT. The chain has TRBV6-2 or TRBV6-3 and TRBJ2-2; no clear D gene. The CDR3 covers 13 residues. Germline-derived CDR1 and CDR2 are MNHEY and SVGEGT. Trimming left V 1 base short and J 4 bases short, with 4 bases between.

V and J are TRBV6-2 or TRBV6-3 and TRBJ2-5; 7 nucleotides align to TRBD1. Germline V gene sequence: CDR1 MNHEY, CDR2 SVGEGT. The CDR3 has 14 amino acids. Unmatched junction bases numbered 6, after V lost 5 bases and J lost 3 bases. The CDR3 sequence is CASSPQGDEETQYF. CDR3 nucleotides: TGTGCCAGCAGTCCCCAGGGGGACGAAGAGACCCAGTACTTC.

The chain links TRBV28 to TRBJ1-3; 12 bases map to TRBD1. The V gene end was trimmed by 5 bases and the J gene end by 4 bases; junction bases not matched to a gene: 9. The CDR3 runs 17 residues. Germline-derived CDR1 and CDR2 are MDHEN and SYDVKM. The CDR3, as DNA: TGTGCCAGCAGTCGTCCGGGACAGGGGGCGTCGGGAAACACCATATATTTT. It codes for CASSRPGQGASGNTIYF.

V gene TRBV5-1 combines with J gene TRBJ2-3, with D possibly called TRBD1 or TRBD2 (7 bases each). The ends were cut back, 2 bases at V and 6 bases at J, with 16 bases in the middle. The CDR3 contains 15 residues. Germline V gives CDR1 SGHRS, CDR2 YFSETQ. The DNA of the CDR3 is TGCGCCAGCAGCTTTTCCAGGGGGGGGACGGATACGCAGTATTTT. As protein: CASSFSRGGTDTQYF. The full variable domain, with the rest looked up from reference TRBV5-1 and TRBJ2-3, is KAGVTQTPRYLIKTRGQQVTLSCSPISGHRSVSWYQQTPGQGLQFLFEYFSETQRNKGNFPGRFSGRQFSNSRSEMNVSTLELGDSALYLCASSFSRGGTDTQYFGPGTRLTVL.

The rearrangement links TRBV18 to TRBJ1-1; D may be TRBD1 (6 bases). Looked up from germline, CDR1 is KGHSH and CDR2 is LQKENI. V lost 6 bases, J lost 4 bases, and 12 bases lay in between. CDR3 length: 13 residues. The CDR3: CASSPGVGTEAFF. CDR3 coding DNA: TGTGCCAGCTCCCCAGGGGTTGGCACTGAAGCTTTCTTT.

J is TRBJ2-3 and V is TRBV7-3; no definite D call. V shed 0 bases and J shed 7 bases, with 8 bases lying between them. CDR1 and CDR2 (germline): SGHTA, FQGTGA. CDR3 size: 13 residues. CDR3 DNA sequence: TGTGCCAGCAGCTTAACACCCCTTAATACGCAGTATTTT. As protein: CASSLTPLNTQYF.